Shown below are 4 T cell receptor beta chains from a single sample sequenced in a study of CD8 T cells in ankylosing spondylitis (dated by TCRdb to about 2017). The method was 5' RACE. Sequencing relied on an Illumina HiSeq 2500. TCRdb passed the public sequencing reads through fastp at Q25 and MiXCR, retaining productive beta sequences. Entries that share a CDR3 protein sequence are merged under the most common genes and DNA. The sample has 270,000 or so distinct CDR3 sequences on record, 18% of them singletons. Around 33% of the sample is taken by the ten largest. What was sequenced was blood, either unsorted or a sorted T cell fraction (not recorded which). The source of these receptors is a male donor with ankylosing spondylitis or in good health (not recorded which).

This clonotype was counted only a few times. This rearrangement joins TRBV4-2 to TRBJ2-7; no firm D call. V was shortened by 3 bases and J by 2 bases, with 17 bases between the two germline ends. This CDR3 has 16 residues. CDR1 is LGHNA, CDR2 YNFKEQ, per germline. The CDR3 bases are TGTGCCAGCAGCCATGGCGGCCCAGGAAGCGCCTACGAGCAGTACTTC. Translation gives CASSHGGPGSAYEQYF.

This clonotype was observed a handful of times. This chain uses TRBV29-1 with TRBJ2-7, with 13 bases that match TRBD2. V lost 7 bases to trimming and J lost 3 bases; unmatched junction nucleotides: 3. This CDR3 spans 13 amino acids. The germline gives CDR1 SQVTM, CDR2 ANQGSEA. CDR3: CSAWTSGSYEQYF. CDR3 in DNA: TGCAGCGCCTGGACTAGCGGGAGCTACGAGCAGTACTTC.

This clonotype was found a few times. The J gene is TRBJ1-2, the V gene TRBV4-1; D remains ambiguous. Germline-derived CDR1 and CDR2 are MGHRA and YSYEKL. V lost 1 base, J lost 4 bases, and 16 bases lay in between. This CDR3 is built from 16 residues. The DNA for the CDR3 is TGCGCCAGCAGCCAAGGGGCGACATACGATGTCTATGGCTACACCTTC. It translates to CASSQGATYDVYGYTF.

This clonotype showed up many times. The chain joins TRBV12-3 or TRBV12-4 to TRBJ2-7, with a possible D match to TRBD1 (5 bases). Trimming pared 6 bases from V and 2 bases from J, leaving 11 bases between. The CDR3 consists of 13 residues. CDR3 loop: CASSPAQAYEQYF. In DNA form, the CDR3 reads TGTGCCAGCAGCCCGGCACAGGCCTACGAGCAGTACTTC.